The sample holds many counts of the clone carrying this TCR beta chain. Its target is unknown. Amplification yielded TCR beta CDR3 regions, with RNA transcripts as the source. Initially, a first-round RT-PCR of the TCR CDR3 employed the HTBI primer set. TCRdb passed the multiplex PCR reads through MiXCR, listing each CDR3 protein once. The data show under 800,000 distinct CDR3 sequences, around 13% seen once. This sample is drawn from a study of T cells in Graves' hyperthyroidism and ophthalmopathy. Overall study context: Before any treatment, at initial diagnosis, peripheral blood was collected. Study results and caveats: A model of 13 V-J features distinguished ophthalmopathy from stable hyperthyroidism.

Germline V gene sequence: CDR1 SGHAT, CDR2 FQNNGV. V was cut by 2 bases and J by 5 bases, with 0 bases left in between. CDR3 length equals 11 residues. The sequenced sample was blood. The TCR was taken from a young woman with Graves' hyperthyroidism. The chain is built from TRBV11-2 and TRBJ2-2; no clear D. In DNA form, the CDR3 reads TGTGCCAGCAGCTTAACCGGGGAGCTGTTTTTT. Residues: CASSLTGELFF. The full variable domain, in which reference TRBV11-2 and TRBJ2-2 provide the parts outside the CDR3, is EAGVAQSPRYKIIEKRQSVAFWCNPISGHATLYWYQQILGQGPKLLIQFQNNGVVDDSQLPKDRFSAERLKGVDSTLKIQPAKLEDSAVYLCASSLTGELFFGEGSRLTVL.